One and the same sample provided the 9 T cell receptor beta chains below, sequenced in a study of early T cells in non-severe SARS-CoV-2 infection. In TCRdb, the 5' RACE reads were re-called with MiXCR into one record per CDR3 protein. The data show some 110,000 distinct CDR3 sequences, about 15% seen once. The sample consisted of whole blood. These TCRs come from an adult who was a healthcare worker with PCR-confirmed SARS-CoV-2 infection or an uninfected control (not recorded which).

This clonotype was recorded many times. The DNA for the CDR3 is TGCAGTGCCGAGCTGACTAGCGACAATGAGCAGTTCTTC. Amino acid sequence: CSAELTSDNEQFF. V gene TRBV20-1 combines with J gene TRBJ2-1; 8 nucleotides match TRBD2. V dropped 6 bases and J dropped 5; count of bases not matched to a gene: 6. The germline CDR1 and CDR2 sequences are DFQATT and SNEGSKA (reference sequence). This CDR3 is 13 amino acids long.

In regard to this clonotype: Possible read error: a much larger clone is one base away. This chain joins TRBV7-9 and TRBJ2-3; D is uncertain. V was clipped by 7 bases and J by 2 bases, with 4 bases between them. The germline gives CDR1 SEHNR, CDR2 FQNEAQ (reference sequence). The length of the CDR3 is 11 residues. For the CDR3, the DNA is TGTGCCAGCACTTACACAGATACGCAGTATTTT. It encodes CASTYTDTQYF.

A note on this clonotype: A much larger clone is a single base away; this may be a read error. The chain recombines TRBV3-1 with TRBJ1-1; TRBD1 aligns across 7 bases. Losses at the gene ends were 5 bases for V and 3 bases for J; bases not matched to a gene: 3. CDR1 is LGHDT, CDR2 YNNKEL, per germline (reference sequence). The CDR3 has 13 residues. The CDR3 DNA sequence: TGTGCCAGCAGCTTCGGACAGGACACTGAAGCTTTCTTT. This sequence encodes CASSFGQDTEAFF.

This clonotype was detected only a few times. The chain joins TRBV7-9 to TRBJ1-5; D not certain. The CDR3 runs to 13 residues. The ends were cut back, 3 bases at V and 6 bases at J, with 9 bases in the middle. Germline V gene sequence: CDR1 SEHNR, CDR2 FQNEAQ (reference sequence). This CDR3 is CASSFTSGQPQHF. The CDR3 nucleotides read TGTGCCAGCAGCTTTACAAGCGGTCAGCCCCAGCATTTT.

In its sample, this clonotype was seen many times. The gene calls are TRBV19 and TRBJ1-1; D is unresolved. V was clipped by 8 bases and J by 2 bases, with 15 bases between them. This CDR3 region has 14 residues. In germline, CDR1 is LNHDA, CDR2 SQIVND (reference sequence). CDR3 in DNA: TGTGCCAGTGGAGAGCCGGCAGCCAACACTGAAGCTTTCTTT. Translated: CASGEPAANTEAFF.

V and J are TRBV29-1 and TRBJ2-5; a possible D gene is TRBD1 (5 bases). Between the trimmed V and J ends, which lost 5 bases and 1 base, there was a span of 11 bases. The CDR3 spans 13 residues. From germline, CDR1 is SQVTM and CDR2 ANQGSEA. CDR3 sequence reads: CSVFRQLQETQYF. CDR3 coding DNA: TGCAGCGTTTTCCGACAGCTCCAAGAGACCCAGTACTTC.

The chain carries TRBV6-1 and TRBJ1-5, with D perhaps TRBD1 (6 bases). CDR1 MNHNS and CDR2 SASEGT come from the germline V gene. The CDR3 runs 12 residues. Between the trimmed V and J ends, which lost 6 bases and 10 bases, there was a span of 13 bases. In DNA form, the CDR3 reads TGTGCCAGCAGCCCTGCACAGGGCCCCCAGCATTTT. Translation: CASSPAQGPQHF.

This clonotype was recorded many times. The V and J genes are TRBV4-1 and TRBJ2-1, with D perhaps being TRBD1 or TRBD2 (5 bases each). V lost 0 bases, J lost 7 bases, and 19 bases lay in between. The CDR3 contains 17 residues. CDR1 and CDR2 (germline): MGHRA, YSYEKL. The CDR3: CASSQDARGQKENEQFF. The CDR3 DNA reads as TGCGCCAGCAGCCAAGATGCGAGGGGCCAAAAGGAGAATGAGCAGTTCTTC.

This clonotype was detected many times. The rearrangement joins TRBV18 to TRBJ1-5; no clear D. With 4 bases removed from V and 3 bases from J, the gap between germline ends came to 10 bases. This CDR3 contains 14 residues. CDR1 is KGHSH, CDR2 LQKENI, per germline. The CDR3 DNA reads TGTGCCAGCTCACGAGAGAGGGACAATCAGCCCCAGCATTTT. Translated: CASSRERDNQPQHF. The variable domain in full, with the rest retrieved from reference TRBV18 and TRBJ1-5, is NAGVMQNPRHLVRRRGQEARLRCSPMKGHSHVYWYRQLPEEGLKFMVYLQKENIIDESGMPKERFSAEFPKEGPSILRIQQVVRGDSAAYFCASSRERDNQPQHFGDGTRLSIL.